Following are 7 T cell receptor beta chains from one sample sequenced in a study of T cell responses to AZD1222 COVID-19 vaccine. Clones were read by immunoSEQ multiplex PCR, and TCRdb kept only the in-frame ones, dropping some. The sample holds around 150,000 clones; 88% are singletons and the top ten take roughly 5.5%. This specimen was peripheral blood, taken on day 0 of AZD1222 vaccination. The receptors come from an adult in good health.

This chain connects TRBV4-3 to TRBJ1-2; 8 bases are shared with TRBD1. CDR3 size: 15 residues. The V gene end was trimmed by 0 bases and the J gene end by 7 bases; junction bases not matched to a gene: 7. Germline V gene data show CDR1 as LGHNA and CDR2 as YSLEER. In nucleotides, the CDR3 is TGCGCCAGCAGCCAAGACCAACAGGGGGTGGGTGGCTACACCTTC. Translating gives CASSQDQQGVGGYTF.

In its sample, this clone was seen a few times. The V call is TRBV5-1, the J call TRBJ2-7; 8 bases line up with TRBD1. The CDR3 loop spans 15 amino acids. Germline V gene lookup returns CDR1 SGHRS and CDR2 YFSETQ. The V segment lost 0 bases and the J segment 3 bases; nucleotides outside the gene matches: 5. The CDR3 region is CASSLGAGGVYEQYF. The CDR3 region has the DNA TGCGCCAGCAGCTTGGGAGCAGGGGGCGTCTACGAGCAGTACTTC.

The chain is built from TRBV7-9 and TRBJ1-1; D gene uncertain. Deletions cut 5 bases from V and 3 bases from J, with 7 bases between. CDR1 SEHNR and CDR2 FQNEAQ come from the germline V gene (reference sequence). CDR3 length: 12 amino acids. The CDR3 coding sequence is TGTGCCAGCAGCCCCCGGGACACTGAAGCTTTCTTT. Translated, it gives CASSPRDTEAFF.

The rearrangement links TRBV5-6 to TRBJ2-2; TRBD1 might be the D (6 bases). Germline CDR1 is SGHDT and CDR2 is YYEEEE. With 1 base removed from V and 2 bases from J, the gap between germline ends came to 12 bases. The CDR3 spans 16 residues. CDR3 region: CASSLYTGQNTGELFF. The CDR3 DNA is TGTGCCAGCAGCTTGTATACAGGGCAAAACACCGGGGAGCTGTTTTTT. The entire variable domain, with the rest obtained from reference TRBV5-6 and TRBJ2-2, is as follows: DAGVTQSPTHLIKTRGQQVTLRCSPKSGHDTVSWYQQALGQGPQFIFQYYEEEERQRGNFPDRFSGHQFPNYSSELNVNALLLGDSALYLCASSLYTGQNTGELFFGEGSRLTVL.

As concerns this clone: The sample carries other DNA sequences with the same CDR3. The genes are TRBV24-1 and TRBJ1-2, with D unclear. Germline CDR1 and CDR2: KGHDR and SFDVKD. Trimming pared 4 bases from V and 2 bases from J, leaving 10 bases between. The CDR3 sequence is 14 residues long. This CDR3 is CATSDRTGNYGYTF. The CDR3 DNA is TGTGCCACCAGTGACCGGACGGGGAACTATGGCTACACCTTC.

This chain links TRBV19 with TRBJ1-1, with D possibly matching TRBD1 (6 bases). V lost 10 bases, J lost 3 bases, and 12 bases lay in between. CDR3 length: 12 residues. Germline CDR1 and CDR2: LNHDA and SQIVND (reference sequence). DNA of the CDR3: TGTGCCACGGTCTACAGGGACACTGAAGCTTTCTTT. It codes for CATVYRDTEAFF. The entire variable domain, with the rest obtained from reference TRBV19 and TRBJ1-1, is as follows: DGGITQSPKYLFRKEGQNVTLSCEQNLNHDAMYWYRQDPGQGLRLIYYSQIVNDFQKGDIAEGYSVSREKKESFPLTVTSAQKNPTAFYLCATVYRDTEAFFGQGTRLTVV.

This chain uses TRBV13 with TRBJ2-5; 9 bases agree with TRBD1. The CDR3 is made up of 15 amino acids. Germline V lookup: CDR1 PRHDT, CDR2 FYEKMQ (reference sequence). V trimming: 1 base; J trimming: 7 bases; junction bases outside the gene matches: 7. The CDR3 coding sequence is TGTGCCAGCAGCTTAGAGGGACAGGGTTTAGTGACCCAGTACTTC. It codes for CASSLEGQGLVTQYF.